This T cell receptor (beta chain) was retrieved from a study of blood T cells in healthy people across ages. Study findings and constraints: Changes seen in expanded clonotypes were possibly confounded by donor CMV status left unknown.

Using a J-beta primer mix together with a sample-barcoded 5' primer, a second PCR was run for roughly 6 to 11 cycles. Each TCR beta cDNA got a 12-nucleotide random molecular identifier. Each CDR3 protein is one row after TCRdb ran MiXCR on the 5' RACE reads. The repertoire holds almost 1 million distinct CDR3 sequences, 51% seen once, with about 21% in the top ten. The V end was cut by 0 bases, the J end by 4 bases, with 12 bases between. Germline V gene lookup returns CDR1 LGHDT and CDR2 YNNKEL (reference sequence). This CDR3 is 15 amino acids long. In the case of this clonotype: As yet, its antigen is unknown.

The sample providers were healthy Caucasian people from Russia, aged about 6 to 90. Sequencing was performed on blood. The TCR was taken from a woman in her sixties or seventies in good health. The genes are TRBV3-1 and TRBJ2-5, with D tentatively TRBD2 (5 bases). The chain's CDR3 is CASSQDLGGRETQYF. CDR3 DNA sequence: TGTGCCAGCAGCCAAGATCTAGGCGGGCGAGAGACCCAGTACTTC.